A selection of T cell receptor beta chains follows, all from one sample in a study of CD8 T cells in ankylosing spondylitis. From the 5' RACE reads, TCRdb called clonotypes with MiXCR, one entry per CDR3 protein. This sample has around 39,000 distinct CDR3 sequences; more than 9.5% occur once, and the top ten carry 20% to 25%. The sequencing input was synovial fluid, either unsorted or a sorted T cell fraction (not recorded which). Receptors were obtained from a male donor with ankylosing spondylitis. CDR3s include the opening cysteine and the closing phenylalanine or tryptophan. A D gene is named only where the DNA matches it firmly. The size entry is marked missing in some rows and otherwise reads once, few, many or a size class.

D: -; size: many; length: 12; J: TRBJ2-1; V: TRBV7-6; DNA: TGTGCCAGCAGCCTCTACTACAATGAGCAGTTCTTC; CDR3: CASSLYYNEQFF
D: TRBD2; size: few; length: 15; J: TRBJ2-1; V: TRBV2; DNA: TGTGCCAGCAGCAAATCGGGACTAGCAATGTCTGAGCAGTTCTTC; CDR3: CASSKSGLAMSEQFF
D: -; size: many; length: 12; J: TRBJ2-7; V: TRBV11-2; DNA: TGTGCCAGCCGGGACGGATCCTACGAGCAGTACTTC; CDR3: CASRDGSYEQYF
D: -; size: once; length: 12; J: TRBJ1-4; V: TRBV5-4; DNA: TGTGCCAGCAGCCAGGACGCAGAAAAACTGTTTTTT; CDR3: CASSQDAEKLFF
D: -; size: many; length: 16; J: TRBJ2-2; V: TRBV24-1; DNA: TGTGCCACCAGTGATGGCCGTAAACCAGGTGCCGGGGAGCTGTTTTTT; CDR3: CATSDGRKPGAGELFF
D: TRBD2; size: few; length: 17; J: TRBJ2-7; V: TRBV5-1; DNA: TGCGCCAGCAGCTTGGAAACTAGCGGGAAATTCGACTACGAGCAGTACTTC; CDR3: CASSLETSGKFDYEQYF
D: -; size: few; length: 11; J: TRBJ1-1; V: TRBV19; DNA: TGTGCCAGTAGTGGGTTCACTGAAGCTTTCTTT; CDR3: CASSGFTEAFF
D: -; size: many; length: 17; J: TRBJ2-3; V: TRBV5-1; DNA: TGCGCCAGCAGCTTGGTTGCGGGAAGCCCTAGCACAGATACGCAGTATTTT; CDR3: CASSLVAGSPSTDTQYF
D: -; size: -; length: 13; J: TRBJ2-5; V: TRBV20-1; DNA: TGCAGTGCTAGGGAGGTTTTTCAAGAGACCCAGTACTTC; CDR3: CSAREVFQETQYF
D: -; size: -; length: 15; J: TRBJ1-5; V: TRBV7-8; DNA: TGTGCCAGCAGCTTGGGGGGGAAGGAGAACCAGCCCCAGCATTTT; CDR3: CASSLGGKENQPQHF
D: TRBD2; size: many; length: 16; J: TRBJ2-1; V: TRBV10-3; DNA: TGTGCCATCAGTGAGTTAGCGGGAGTATTTTTCGATGAGCAGTTCTTC; CDR3: CAISELAGVFFDEQFF
D: TRBD2; size: -; length: 15; J: TRBJ2-5; V: TRBV5-4; DNA: TGTGCCAGCAGCTCGCCGAGCGGGAGGGGAGAGACCCAGTACTTC; CDR3: CASSSPSGRGETQYF
D: -; size: few; length: 13; J: TRBJ2-2; V: TRBV12-3/TRBV12-4; DNA: TGTGCCAGCAGTTTGGGTTTACCCGGGGAGCTGTTTTTT; CDR3: CASSLGLPGELFF
D: TRBD2; size: many; length: 14; J: TRBJ2-1; V: TRBV9; DNA: TGTGCCAGCAGCGTAGGCGCTAGCGGGAATGAGCAGTTCTTC; CDR3: CASSVGASGNEQFF
D: -; size: many; length: 12; J: TRBJ2-1; V: TRBV7-2; DNA: TGTGCCAGCAGCTTTAGGGATAGTGAGCAGTTCTTC; CDR3: CASSFRDSEQFF
D: -; size: many; length: 14; J: TRBJ2-7; V: TRBV29-1; DNA: TGCAGCGTTGGGGGTAGGGGGTCGTCCTACGAGCAGTACTTC; CDR3: CSVGGRGSSYEQYF
D: -; size: -; length: 13; J: TRBJ1-1; V: TRBV4-1; DNA: TGCGCCAGCAGCCAAGGAGGGCTCACTGAAGCTTTCTTT; CDR3: CASSQGGLTEAFF
D: TRBD2; size: few; length: 18; J: TRBJ2-3; V: TRBV29-1; DNA: TGCAGCGTTGAGGGGGGGACTAGCGGGAGGGCCATCCTAGATACGCAGTATTTT; CDR3: CSVEGGTSGRAILDTQYF
D: TRBD2; size: many; length: 18; J: TRBJ2-1; V: TRBV2; DNA: TGTGCCAGCATTGCGGGAGAGAGAGTACCCTCGTACGGCGATGAGCAGTTCTTC; CDR3: CASIAGERVPSYGDEQFF
D: -; size: few; length: 17; J: TRBJ1-1; V: TRBV21-1; DNA: TGTGCCAGCAGCGCCCGTCAGGGGACGGCAATGAACACTGAAGCTTTCTTT; CDR3: CASSARQGTAMNTEAFF
D: -; size: -; length: 13; J: TRBJ2-7; V: TRBV18; DNA: TGTGCCAGCTCAGAACAGGAGACCTACGAGCAGTACTTC; CDR3: CASSEQETYEQYF
D: -; size: -; length: 12; J: TRBJ2-3; V: TRBV5-1; DNA: TGCGCCAGCAGCCTAACGACAGATACGCAGTATTTT; CDR3: CASSLTTDTQYF
D: -; size: many; length: 11; J: TRBJ2-2; V: TRBV5-5; DNA: TGTGCCAGCAGCTTGGGGGTGGAGCTGTTTTTT; CDR3: CASSLGVELFF
D: -; size: -; length: 15; J: TRBJ2-1; V: TRBV5-1; DNA: TGCGCCAGCAGCTTGGATGGTGGCCAAGACGGTGAGCAGTTCTTC; CDR3: CASSLDGGQDGEQFF
D: -; size: -; length: 15; J: TRBJ1-1; V: TRBV14; DNA: TGTGCCAGCAGCCAGACCGGGACGGTCTTCTCTGAAGCTTTCTTT; CDR3: CASSQTGTVFSEAFF
D: -; size: -; length: 13; J: TRBJ2-7; V: TRBV7-6; DNA: TGTGCCAGCAGCCCCCCTCAGGGGAACGAGCAGTACTTC; CDR3: CASSPPQGNEQYF
D: -; size: -; length: 14; J: TRBJ2-3; V: TRBV28; DNA: TGTGCCAGCATCAAGTGGGAGCTTACCGATACGCAGTATTTT; CDR3: CASIKWELTDTQYF